A selection of T cell receptor beta chains follows, all from one sample in a study of blood T cells in healthy people across ages. In TCRdb, the 5' RACE reads were re-called with MiXCR into one record per CDR3 protein. Here the sample spans approximately 360,000 distinct CDR3 sequences, approximately 51% being singletons. The specimen was blood. These receptors came from a man in his 60s in good health. The CDR3 runs from the conserved cysteine through the conserved F or W. Clone size is stated in some rows and not others, as once, few, many or a class when expanded.

>NA|TRBV27
CASSPLAWGGLSYEQYF
>NA|TRBV25-1
CASSDVGRPGDEQYF
>NA|TRBV3-1
CASSLRTGPREQYF
>NA|TRBV4-2
CTSSQVEWGLSYNEQYF
>NA|TRBV2
CACSPRGALKYNEQYF
>NA|TRBV27
CASNRVANSYEQYF
>NA|TRBV29-1
CSVEDTPNEQYF
>few|TRBV9
CASSGTTGGPETQYF
>NA|TRBV7-2
CASSARGAKLFF
>NA|TRBV3-1
CASSQFRDGLYGYTF
>few|TRBV6-2/TRBV6-3
CASSPRTSGFTDTQYF
>few|TRBV12-3/TRBV12-4
CASSFAGGLETQYF
>NA|TRBV14
CASRLAGERYEQYF
>few|TRBV7-2
CASSSSLGTDTQYF
>NA|TRBV6-5
CASSQRAKNIQYF
>few|TRBV10-3
CAITVGQGGTDTQYF
>NA|TRBV6-2/TRBV6-3
CASSSYRDLAYEQYF
>NA|TRBV12-3/TRBV12-4
CASRQSGGAANEQFF
>NA|TRBV7-2
CASSPQGSSSTDTQYF
>many|TRBV29-1
CSGRTSGTYEQYF
>NA|TRBV20-1
CSARDTAEAFF
>NA|TRBV20-1
CSAREGAGIQPQHF
>NA|TRBV7-2
CASSPGRNEKLFF
>NA|TRBV20-1
CSARWDIRGEAFF
>NA|TRBV29-1
CSVRAGEDQPQHF
>few|TRBV10-1
CASILGKGVVEEAFF
>few|TRBV30
CAWSPGTANVLTF
>many|TRBV7-9
CASSPSGRRDEQYF
>NA|TRBV11-2
CASSFRGLLPNTQYF
>many|TRBV20-1
CSARQQQRTEAFF
>NA|TRBV29-1
CSVEMMAAGNIQYF
>NA|TRBV5-1
CASSLTPLGREKLFF